The 18 T cell receptor beta chains given below trace back to one sample, sequenced in a study of response to subunit inactivated influenza vaccine. TCRdb recomputed calls from the RT-PCR reads with MiXCR, one row per CDR3 protein. The sample shows around 570,000 distinct CDR3 sequences, around 11% of them seen only once. These sequences were also reported in another study, on T cells expressing NK-cell markers. That investigation notes: UMIs accompanied the 5'RACE template switching by which TCR beta cDNA was made.

This specimen was PBMCs from blood, taken on the day of vaccination. These receptor sequences come from a man in his forties or fifties who received an inactivated influenza vaccine.

V gene TRBV12-3 or TRBV12-4 combines with J gene TRBJ1-2; D is uncertain. V was clipped by 4 bases and J by 0 bases, with 9 bases between them. This CDR3 region has 14 residues. As DNA, the CDR3 is TGTGCCAGCAGTTACGGGATTTCTAACTATGGCTACACCTTC. Protein product: CASSYGISNYGYTF.

V usage is TRBV12-3 or TRBV12-4 and J usage is TRBJ2-2, with a tentative D call TRBD1 (7 bases). The CDR3 runs 16 residues. Trimming removed 3 bases from V and 4 bases from J, with 15 bases in between. As DNA, the CDR3 is TGTGCCAGCAGTTTTGCCAGGGGGGCGAGCACCGGGGAGCTGTTTTTT. This sequence encodes CASSFARGASTGELFF.

This clonotype occurred many times. The J gene is TRBJ1-2, the V gene TRBV9; 9 bases are shared with TRBD1. The CDR3 runs to 13 residues. CDR1 is SGDLS and CDR2 is YYNGEE in the germline V gene. Unmatched junction bases numbered 1, after V lost 3 bases and J lost 4 bases. The CDR3 DNA is TGTGCCAGCAGCGGACAGGGGGGCTATGGCTACACCTTC. Its translation: CASSGQGGYGYTF.

This clonotype was recorded a few times. The chain uses TRBV10-2 and TRBJ2-7; D unclear. The CDR3 contains 11 residues. V lost 4 bases, J lost 5 bases, and 6 bases lay in between. Germline V gives CDR1 WSHSY, CDR2 SAAADI. CDR3 coding DNA: TGCGCCAGCAGTGGAGGCCACGAGCAGTACTTC. As protein: CASSGGHEQYF.

This clonotype was seen only a few times. This chain links TRBV20-1 with TRBJ2-7, with D perhaps given as TRBD1 or TRBD2 (6 bases each). V gave up 3 bases and J gave up 0 bases, with 21 bases separating them. This CDR3 has 17 residues. Germline lookup yields CDR1 DFQATT and CDR2 SNEGSKA (reference sequence). This CDR3 reads CSARRGAKARSSYEQYF. The CDR3 coding sequence is TGCAGTGCTAGGAGGGGGGCTAAGGCAAGAAGCTCCTACGAGCAGTACTTC.

This clonotype was recorded at least ten times. The CDR3: CASSPGPTDTQYF. CDR3 nucleotides: TGCGCCAGCAGCCCCGGACCGACAGATACGCAGTATTTT. The chain recombines TRBV5-1 with TRBJ2-3, with D hard to call. CDR3 length: 13 amino acids. Germline V gene lookup returns CDR1 SGHRS and CDR2 YFSETQ. V was shortened by 4 bases and J by 3 bases, with 9 bases between the two germline ends. Looking up the rest from reference TRBV5-1 and TRBJ2-3 gives the full variable domain: KAGVTQTPRYLIKTRGQQVTLSCSPISGHRSVSWYQQTPGQGLQFLFEYFSETQRNKGNFPGRFSGRQFSNSRSEMNVSTLELGDSALYLCASSPGPTDTQYFGPGTRLTVL.

This clonotype was seen a handful of times. The rearrangement uses TRBV7-6 and TRBJ2-3, with unresolved D. The CDR3 runs to 14 residues. The V end was cut by 2 bases, the J end by 2 bases, with 8 bases between. Germline V gene sequence: CDR1 SGHVS, CDR2 FNYEAQ. This CDR3 is CASSLTMDTDTQYF. The CDR3 bases are TGTGCCAGCAGCTTAACTATGGACACAGATACGCAGTATTTT.

V usage is TRBV2 and J usage is TRBJ2-2; 7 bases agree with TRBD1. Germline V lookup: CDR1 SNHLY, CDR2 FYNNEI. The CDR3 is 16 amino acids. Trimming took 8 bases from V and 0 from J; bases not matched to a gene: 9. The CDR3 DNA reads TGTGCCAGCCTCTCCGGGACAGCCCCGAACACCGGGGAGCTGTTTTTT. It yields the protein CASLSGTAPNTGELFF.

This clonotype was picked up a small number of times. The genes are TRBV20-1 and TRBJ1-1; no clear D. Trimming stripped 3 bases from V and 2 bases from J, with 7 bases between. CDR1 and CDR2 from the germline V gene are DFQATT and SNEGSKA (reference sequence). The length of the CDR3 is 12 residues. The CDR3 reads CSARGINTEAFF. The CDR3 DNA follows: TGCAGTGCTAGGGGAATTAACACTGAAGCTTTCTTT.

This chain uses TRBV12-3 or TRBV12-4 with TRBJ2-1; 9 bases match TRBD1. Trimming at V came to 1 base and at J to 10 bases, leaving 5 bases not matched to a gene. The CDR3 length is 14 residues. This CDR3 reads CASSLGTGVKEQFF. CDR3 bases: TGTGCCAGCAGTTTAGGGACAGGGGTTAAGGAGCAGTTCTTC.

Only a few counts were recorded for this clonotype. This sequence joins TRBV29-1 and TRBJ2-2, with 10 bases that match TRBD1. The CDR3 sequence is 16 residues long. Trimming took 5 bases from V and 7 from J; bases not matched to a gene: 13. Germline assignment: CDR1 SQVTM and CDR2 ANQGSEA. CDR3 residues: CSVCSGTGEFDGELFF. The CDR3 DNA follows: TGCAGCGTTTGCTCGGGGACAGGGGAGTTTGACGGGGAGCTGTTTTTT.

CDR3 sequence (DNA): TGCGCCAGCAGCATAGGACAGGGCTCCTACAATGAGCAGTTCTTC. Translating gives CASSIGQGSYNEQFF. The chain recombines TRBV5-1 with TRBJ2-1, with 8 bases lining up with TRBD1. V lost 4 bases and J lost 0; bases outside the gene matches: 3. This CDR3 is 15 amino acids long. CDR1 SGHRS and CDR2 YFSETQ come from the germline V gene.

This chain joins TRBV2 and TRBJ2-2; TRBD2 agrees at 7 bases. The V and J ends lost 4 bases and 3 bases, in that order; junction bases with no gene match: 2. The CDR3 has 14 residues. The V gene's germline CDR1 is SNHLY and CDR2 FYNNEI. Here the CDR3 DNA reads TGTGCCAGCAGTGCCCGGGGGGACACCGGGGAGCTGTTTTTT. Its translation: CASSARGDTGELFF.

This clonotype has a handful of counts. The chain couples TRBV5-1 to TRBJ2-1; 9 bases match TRBD2. The J segment lost 7 bases and the V segment lost 5 bases, leaving 16 bases of the junction unmatched. The CDR3 contains 17 residues. Germline V gene lookup returns CDR1 SGHRS and CDR2 YFSETQ. The CDR3 here is CASSGMQAGGSRNEQFF. The CDR3 nucleotides read TGCGCCAGCAGTGGGATGCAGGCGGGGGGGTCGAGAAATGAGCAGTTCTTC.

J is TRBJ1-2 and V is TRBV4-3, with a tentative D call TRBD1 (5 bases). The CDR3 runs 16 residues. V gave up 3 bases and J gave up 3 bases, with 17 bases separating them. Germline V lookup: CDR1 LGHNA, CDR2 YSLEER. Here the CDR3 reads CASSQLGGQGHYGYTF. CDR3 bases: TGCGCCAGCAGCCAGCTGGGGGGTCAGGGTCACTATGGCTACACCTTC.

This clonotype was observed at least ten times. The chain uses TRBV5-1 and TRBJ2-3; D gene uncertain. This CDR3 region has 12 residues. V lost 1 base, J lost 0 bases, and 0 bases lay in between. CDR1 is SGHRS, CDR2 YFSETQ, per germline. Here the CDR3 DNA reads TGCGCCAGCAGCTTGAGCACAGATACGCAGTATTTT. This encodes CASSLSTDTQYF.

This sequence joins TRBV2 and TRBJ2-3; D may be TRBD2 (6 bases). This CDR3 comprises 16 residues. The germline CDR1 and CDR2 sequences are SNHLY and FYNNEI. V was pared by 7 bases and J by 0 bases, with 17 bases between. The CDR3 DNA follows: TGTGCCAGCACCCACTACGGGAGATCTAGCACAGATACGCAGTATTTT. Encoded protein: CASTHYGRSSTDTQYF.

This sequence joins TRBV7-9 and TRBJ2-1; D possibly corresponds to TRBD1 (5 bases). The V gene's germline CDR1 is SEHNR and CDR2 FQNEAQ (reference sequence). V was cut by 3 bases and J by 4 bases, with 13 bases left in between. This CDR3 spans 15 amino acids. CDR3 residues: CASSFQGRLYNEQFF. As DNA, the CDR3 is TGTGCCAGCAGCTTCCAGGGCCGACTGTACAATGAGCAGTTCTTC. Full variable domain (missing parts from reference TRBV7-9 and TRBJ2-1): DTGVSQNPRHKITKRGQNVTFRCDPISEHNRLYWYRQTLGQGPEFLTYFQNEAQLEKSRLLSDRFSAERPKGSFSTLEIQRTEQGDSAMYLCASSFQGRLYNEQFFGPGTRLTVL.